Presented here are 5 T cell receptor beta chains from one specimen sequenced in a study of T-cell memory formation after mild COVID-19. TCRdb reprocessed the 5' RACE reads with MiXCR, giving one entry per CDR3 protein. The sample records roughly 310,000 distinct CDR3 sequences, around a sixth being singletons. The sequenced sample was PBMCs or a T cell subset sorted from them (not recorded which). These receptors were obtained from a man aged 18 to 30 who had mild COVID-19 (a few samples of this study predate the infection). Cell type and time point are not known.

J is TRBJ2-3 and V is TRBV7-2, with 9 bases matching TRBD1. Losses at the gene ends were 4 bases for V and 8 bases for J; bases not matched to a gene: 10. Germline V gives CDR1 SGHTA, CDR2 FQGNSA. This CDR3 has 15 residues. The CDR3 here is CASSSQGAPPGTQYF. The CDR3 DNA follows: TGTGCCAGCAGCTCACAGGGGGCGCCCCCTGGTACGCAGTATTTT.

J is TRBJ2-1 and V is TRBV7-2; 13 bases match TRBD2. V dropped 5 bases and J dropped 9; count of bases not matched to a gene: 7. Germline V CDR1 and CDR2: SGHTA, FQGNSA. CDR3 length: 15 amino acids. CDR3 sequence reads: CASSHRLAGGPEQFF. The CDR3 coding sequence is TGTGCCAGCAGCCACAGACTAGCGGGGGGCCCTGAGCAGTTCTTC.

This clonotype was observed a few times. The V gene is TRBV2, the J gene TRBJ1-6; D is possibly TRBD1 (5 bases). The CDR3 has 15 amino acids. V lost 6 bases and J lost 7, with 16 bases in between. Germline CDR1 and CDR2: SNHLY and FYNNEI. CDR3 DNA sequence: TGTGCCAGCAGGCCGGGACGGCAAGAAAATTCACCCCTCCACTTT. It is translated as CASRPGRQENSPLHF.

This rearrangement joins TRBV15 to TRBJ2-1, with D perhaps matching TRBD1 (5 bases). This CDR3 contains 14 residues. Trimming stripped 1 base from V and 6 bases from J, with 10 bases between. CDR1 and CDR2 from the germline V gene are LNHNV and YYDKDF (reference sequence). CDR3 DNA: TGTGCCACCAGCAGAGTTGGACACGGCAATGAGCAGTTCTTC. Encoded protein: CATSRVGHGNEQFF.

In this sample, this clonotype turned up many times. The chain uses TRBV6-2 or TRBV6-3 and TRBJ2-3; no clear D gene. V gave up 6 bases and J gave up 13 bases, with 20 bases separating them. Germline assignment: CDR1 MNHEY and CDR2 SVGEGT. The CDR3 runs to 13 residues. The CDR3: CASSRRTGPPEYF. CDR3 bases: TGTGCCAGCAGCCGAAGAACCGGGCCCCCAGAGTATTTT.